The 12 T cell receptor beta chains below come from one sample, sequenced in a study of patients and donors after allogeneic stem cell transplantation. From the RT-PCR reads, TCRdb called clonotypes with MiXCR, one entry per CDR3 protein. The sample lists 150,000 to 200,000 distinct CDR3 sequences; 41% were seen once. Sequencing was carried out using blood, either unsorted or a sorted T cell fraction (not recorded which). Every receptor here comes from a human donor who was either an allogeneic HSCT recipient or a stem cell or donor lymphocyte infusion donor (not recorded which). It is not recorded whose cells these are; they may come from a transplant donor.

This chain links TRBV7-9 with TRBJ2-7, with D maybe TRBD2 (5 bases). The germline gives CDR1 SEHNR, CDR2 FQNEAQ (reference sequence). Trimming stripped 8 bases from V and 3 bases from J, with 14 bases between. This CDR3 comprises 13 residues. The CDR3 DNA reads TGTGCCAGCCTCCTTATGGGAGACTACGAGCAGTACTTC. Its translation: CASLLMGDYEQYF.

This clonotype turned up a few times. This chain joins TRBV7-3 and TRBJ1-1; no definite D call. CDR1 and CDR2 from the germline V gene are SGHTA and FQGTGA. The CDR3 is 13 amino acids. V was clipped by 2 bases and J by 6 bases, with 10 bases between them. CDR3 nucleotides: TGTGCCAGCAGCTTAGACCCTCTCGCTGAAGCTTTCTTT. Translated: CASSLDPLAEAFF. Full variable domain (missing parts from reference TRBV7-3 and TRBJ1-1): GAGVSQTPSNKVTEKGKYVELRCDPISGHTALYWYRQSLGQGPEFLIYFQGTGAADDSGLPNDRFFAVRPEGSVSTLKIQRTERGDSAVYLCASSLDPLAEAFFGQGTRLTVV.

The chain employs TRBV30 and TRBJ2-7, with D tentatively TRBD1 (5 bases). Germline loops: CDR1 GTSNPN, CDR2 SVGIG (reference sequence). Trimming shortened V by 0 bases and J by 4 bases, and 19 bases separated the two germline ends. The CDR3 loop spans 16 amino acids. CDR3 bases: TGTGCCTGGAGTGTACCCGCCCCTCGCAGGGTGTACGAGCAGTACTTC. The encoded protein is CAWSVPAPRRVYEQYF.

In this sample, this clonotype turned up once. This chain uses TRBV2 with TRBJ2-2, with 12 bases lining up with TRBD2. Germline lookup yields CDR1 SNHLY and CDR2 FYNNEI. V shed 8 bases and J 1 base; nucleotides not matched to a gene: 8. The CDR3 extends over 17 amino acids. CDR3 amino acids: CASRSAGLAGNTGELFF. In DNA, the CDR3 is TGTGCCAGCCGCTCCGCGGGACTAGCGGGGAACACCGGGGAGCTGTTTTTT.

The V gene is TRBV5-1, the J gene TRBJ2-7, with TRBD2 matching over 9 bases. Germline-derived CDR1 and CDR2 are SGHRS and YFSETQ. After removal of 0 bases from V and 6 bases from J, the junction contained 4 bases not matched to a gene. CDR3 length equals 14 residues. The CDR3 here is CASSLGSGSFEQYF. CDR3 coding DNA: TGCGCCAGCAGCTTGGGTAGCGGGAGTTTCGAGCAGTACTTC.

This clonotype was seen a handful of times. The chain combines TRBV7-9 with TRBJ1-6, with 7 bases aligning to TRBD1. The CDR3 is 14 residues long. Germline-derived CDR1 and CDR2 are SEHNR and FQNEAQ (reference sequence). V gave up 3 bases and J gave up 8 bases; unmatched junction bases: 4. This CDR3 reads CASSLPGQYSPLHF. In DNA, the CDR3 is TGTGCCAGCAGCTTGCCGGGACAGTATTCACCCCTCCACTTT.

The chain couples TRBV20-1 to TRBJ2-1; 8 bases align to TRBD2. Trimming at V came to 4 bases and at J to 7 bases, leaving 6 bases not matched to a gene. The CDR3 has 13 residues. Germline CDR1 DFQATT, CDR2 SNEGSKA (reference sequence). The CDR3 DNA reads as TGCAGTGCTAAAGAAAAGCGGGAGAATGAGCAGTTCTTC. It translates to CSAKEKRENEQFF.

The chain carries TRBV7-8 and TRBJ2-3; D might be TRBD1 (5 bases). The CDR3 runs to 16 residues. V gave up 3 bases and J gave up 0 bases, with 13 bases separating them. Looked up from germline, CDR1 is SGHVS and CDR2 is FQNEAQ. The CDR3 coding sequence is TGTGCCAGCAGCTTTATTACAACAGGAAGCACAGATACGCAGTATTTT. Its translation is CASSFITTGSTDTQYF. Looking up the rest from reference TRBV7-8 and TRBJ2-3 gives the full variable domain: GAGVSQSPRYKVAKRGQDVALRCDPISGHVSLFWYQQALGQGPEFLTYFQNEAQLDKSGLPSDRFFAERPEGSVSTLKIQRTQQEDSAVYLCASSFITTGSTDTQYFGPGTRLTVL.

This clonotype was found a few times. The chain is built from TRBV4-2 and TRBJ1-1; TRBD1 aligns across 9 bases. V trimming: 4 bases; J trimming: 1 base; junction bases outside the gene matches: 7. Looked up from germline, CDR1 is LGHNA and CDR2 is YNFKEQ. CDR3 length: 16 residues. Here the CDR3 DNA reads TGTGCCAGCAGCCCCCAGGACAGGGGATGGAACACTGAAGCTTTCTTT. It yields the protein CASSPQDRGWNTEAFF.

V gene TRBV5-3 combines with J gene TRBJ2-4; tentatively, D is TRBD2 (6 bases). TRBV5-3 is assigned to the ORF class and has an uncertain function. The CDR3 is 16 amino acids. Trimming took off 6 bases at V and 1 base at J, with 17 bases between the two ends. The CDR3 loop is CARICGIASAKNIQYF. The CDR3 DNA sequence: TGTGCCAGAATTTGCGGGATAGCATCGGCCAAAAACATTCAGTACTTC.

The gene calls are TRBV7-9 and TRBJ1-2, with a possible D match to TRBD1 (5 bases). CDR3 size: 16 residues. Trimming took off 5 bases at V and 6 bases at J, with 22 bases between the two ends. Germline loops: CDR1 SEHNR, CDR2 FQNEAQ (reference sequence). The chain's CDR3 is CASSPMISFRVHGYTF. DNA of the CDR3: TGTGCCAGCAGCCCCATGATAAGTTTCAGGGTTCATGGCTACACCTTC.

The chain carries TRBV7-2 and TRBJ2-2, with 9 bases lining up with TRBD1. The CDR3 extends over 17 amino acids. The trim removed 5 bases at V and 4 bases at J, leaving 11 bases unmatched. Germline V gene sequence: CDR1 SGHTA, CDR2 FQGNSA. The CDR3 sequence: CASSLIGDRVITGELFF. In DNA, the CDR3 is TGTGCCAGCAGCCTCATCGGGGACAGGGTTATCACCGGGGAGCTGTTTTTT. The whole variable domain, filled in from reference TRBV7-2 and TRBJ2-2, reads GAGVSQSPSNKVTEKGKDVELRCDPISGHTALYWYRQSLGQGLEFLIYFQGNSAPDKSGLPSDRFSAERTGGSVSTLTIQRTQQEDSAVYLCASSLIGDRVITGELFFGEGSRLTVL.